This passage covers 23 T cell receptor beta chains from one sample sequenced in a study of T cells in Graves' hyperthyroidism and ophthalmopathy. Template material for amplifying TCR beta CDR3 regions consisted of RNA transcripts. Researchers ran a first-round RT-PCR on the TCR CDR3 using the HTBI primer set. In TCRdb, the multiplex PCR reads were re-called with MiXCR into one record per CDR3 protein. Seen here are about 210,000 distinct CDR3 sequences, roughly 17% observed once, and the top ten hold approximately 50%. Input material: blood. These receptors were obtained from a man aged 45 to 65 with Graves' hyperthyroidism.

This clonotype was counted many times. This chain links TRBV11-3 with TRBJ2-5; no definite D call. The length of the CDR3 is 13 residues. V was trimmed by 6 bases and J by 2 bases, leaving 10 bases between them. The germline CDR1 and CDR2 sequences are SGHNT and YENEEA. The CDR3 is CASRGLSQETQYF. DNA of the CDR3: TGTGCCAGCAGGGGCCTAAGTCAAGAGACCCAGTACTTC.

This chain joins TRBV12-5 and TRBJ2-3; D may be TRBD2 (6 bases). Trimming shortened V by 5 bases and J by 3 bases, and 15 bases separated the two germline ends. Germline values: CDR1 LGHNT, CDR2 FRNRAP. The CDR3 loop spans 15 amino acids. The CDR3 bases are TGTGCTAGTGGTATCCGGGACGGGGGTACAGATACGCAGTATTTT. This gives the protein CASGIRDGGTDTQYF.

In its sample, this clonotype was seen a few times. V and J are TRBV30 and TRBJ2-7, with TRBD2 matching 13 bases. This CDR3 has 17 amino acids. J was trimmed by 4 bases and V by 1 base; bases with no gene match: 10. Germline V gene lookup returns CDR1 GTSNPN and CDR2 SVGIG (reference sequence). The CDR3 loop is CAWSGLHRTSGSYEQYF. The CDR3 coding sequence is TGTGCCTGGAGTGGTTTACACAGGACTAGCGGGAGTTACGAGCAGTACTTC.

This clonotype was detected a few times. The rearrangement uses TRBV7-9 and TRBJ2-1, with TRBD2 matching over 7 bases. The germline V gene has CDR1 SEHNR and CDR2 FQNEAQ (reference sequence). The length of the CDR3 is 17 residues. The junction had 11 bases not matched to a gene; V was cut back by 1 base and J by 5 bases. CDR3 sequence (DNA): TGTGCCAGCAGCTTAGTTGCAGGGTTCCGGGGGGACAATGAGCAGTTCTTC. Its translation is CASSLVAGFRGDNEQFF.

The sample holds many counts of this clonotype. The chain links TRBV7-3 to TRBJ2-3; tentative D call: TRBD2 (5 bases). Deletions cut 2 bases from V and 4 bases from J, with 10 bases between. The CDR3 is 14 amino acids. CDR1 and CDR2 from the germline V gene are SGHTA and FQGTGA. For the CDR3, the DNA is TGTGCCAGCAGCTTAGACCGAGGGTCAGATACGCAGTATTTT. Translated, it gives CASSLDRGSDTQYF. Drawing the rest from reference TRBV7-3 and TRBJ2-3, the complete variable domain is GAGVSQTPSNKVTEKGKYVELRCDPISGHTALYWYRQSLGQGPEFLIYFQGTGAADDSGLPNDRFFAVRPEGSVSTLKIQRTERGDSAVYLCASSLDRGSDTQYFGPGTRLTVL.

This clonotype was found many times. This chain uses TRBV12-3 or TRBV12-4 with TRBJ2-7; weak D call: TRBD1 (5 bases). The CDR3 consists of 16 residues. V was cut by 5 bases and J by 2 bases, with 19 bases left in between. The CDR3 loop is CASSVVTTARTYEQYF. Here the CDR3 DNA reads TGTGCCAGCAGTGTCGTTACGACAGCCCGGACCTACGAGCAGTACTTC.

At least ten counts were recorded for this clonotype. The chain links TRBV2 to TRBJ2-1, with TRBD1 as a possible D gene (6 bases). CDR3 length equals 12 residues. Germline-derived CDR1 and CDR2 are SNHLY and FYNNEI. V was pared by 5 bases and J by 7 bases, with 9 bases between. The CDR3 nucleotides read TGTGCCAGCAGTTTTACAGGGAATGAGCAGTTCTTC. Translating gives CASSFTGNEQFF.

A remark on this clonotype: A much larger clone sits a single nucleotide away, making a read error possible. The CDR3 region is CASSTRDPDQETRYF. The CDR3 DNA reads TGTGCCAGCAGCACAAGGGATCCAGACCAAGAGACCCGGTACTTC. This rearrangement joins TRBV11-3 to TRBJ2-5; D gene unclear. Looked up from germline, CDR1 is SGHNT and CDR2 is YENEEA. This CDR3 is 15 amino acids long.

This clonotype has only a few counts. V usage is TRBV20-1 and J usage is TRBJ2-3; 9 nucleotides align to TRBD1. The germline gives CDR1 DFQATT, CDR2 SNEGSKA (reference sequence). The CDR3 runs to 14 residues. J lost 0 bases, V lost 6 bases, and 4 bases had no gene match. The CDR3 sequence is CSAGTGSSTDTQYF. The CDR3 coding sequence is TGCAGTGCCGGGACAGGGTCTAGCACAGATACGCAGTATTTT.

As to this clonotype: A much larger clone differs from this one at a single base, so this may be a read error. The chain uses TRBV2 and TRBJ2-5; possibly TRBD1 or TRBD2 for D (5 bases each). The CDR3 has 12 amino acids. The germline V gene has CDR1 SNHLY and CDR2 FYNNEI. The CDR3 coding sequence is TGTGCCAGCCGGACCATAACTGGGACCCAGTGCTTC. Translated: CASRTITGTQCF. Full variable domain (remainder filled in from reference TRBV2 and TRBJ2-5): EPEVTQTPSHQVTQMGQEVILRCVPISNHLYFYWYRQILGQKVEFLVSFYNNEISEKSEIFDDQFSVERPDGSNFTLKIRSTKLEDSAMYFCASRTITGTQCFGPGTRLLVL.

This clonotype has ten or more counts. V gene TRBV12-3 or TRBV12-4 combines with J gene TRBJ2-3; D ambiguous. The V end was cut by 0 bases, the J end by 3 bases, with 7 bases between. This CDR3 is built from 14 residues. For the CDR3, the DNA is TGTGCCAGCAGTTTAGCGGTCGGTACAGATACGCAGTATTTT. This gives the protein CASSLAVGTDTQYF.

For this clonotype: This may be a read error: a much more frequent sequence differs by one nucleotide. The chain combines TRBV2 with TRBJ2-2; D remains unclear. The V end was cut by 6 bases, the J end by 3 bases, with 11 bases between. The length of the CDR3 is 14 residues. Germline CDR1 reads SNHLY; CDR2 reads FYNNEI. Here the CDR3 DNA reads TGTGCCAGCAGGACTGGCTCCTACACCGGGGAGCTGTTTTTT. Translated: CASRTGSYTGELFF.

This chain's CDR3 is CASSIEGLASNEQFF. The CDR3 coding sequence is TGCGCCAGCAGCATAGAGGGACTAGCCTCCAATGAGCAGTTCTTC. The chain links TRBV4-1 to TRBJ2-1, with 9 bases aligning to TRBD2. The CDR3 consists of 15 residues. Per germline, CDR1 MGHRA and CDR2 YSYEKL. V was clipped by 5 bases and J by 6 bases; unmatched bases: 8.

This clonotype has ten or more counts. V usage is TRBV18 and J usage is TRBJ2-5, with 11 bases aligning to TRBD1. The CDR3 is 15 residues long. Germline CDR1 KGHSH, CDR2 LQKENI. Trimming removed 4 bases from V and 5 bases from J; junction bases left unmatched: 6. CDR3 loop: CASSLGQGAAETQYF. The CDR3 coding sequence is TGTGCCAGCTCACTAGGACAGGGGGCCGCGGAGACCCAGTACTTC. Variable domain in full (rest from reference TRBV18 and TRBJ2-5): NAGVMQNPRHLVRRRGQEARLRCSPMKGHSHVYWYRQLPEEGLKFMVYLQKENIIDESGMPKERFSAEFPKEGPSILRIQQVVRGDSAAYFCASSLGQGAAETQYFGPGTRLLVL.

V gene TRBV28 combines with J gene TRBJ1-4; possible D gene TRBD1, 6 bases. This CDR3 has 11 residues. Germline loops: CDR1 MDHEN, CDR2 SYDVKM. V lost 6 bases and J lost 8, with 7 bases in between. The CDR3 reads CASSGQEKLFF. CDR3 DNA sequence: TGTGCCAGCAGCGGACAGGAAAAACTGTTTTTT.

This clonotype was counted many times. The chain employs TRBV20-1 and TRBJ1-2; possibly TRBD1 for D (5 bases). V gave up 6 bases and J gave up 2 bases, with 10 bases separating them. This CDR3 has 12 amino acids. Looked up from germline, CDR1 is DFQATT and CDR2 is SNEGSKA (reference sequence). CDR3 region: CSAPTENYGYTF. The CDR3 nucleotides are TGCAGTGCCCCGACAGAGAACTATGGCTACACCTTC.

The chain combines TRBV5-1 with TRBJ1-6; D may be TRBD1 (6 bases). CDR3 length: 13 amino acids. Germline V gene sequence: CDR1 SGHRS, CDR2 YFSETQ. V lost 2 bases to trimming and J lost 17 bases, with 17 bases between them. CDR3 in amino acids: CASSFQPGEKVHF. As DNA, the CDR3 is TGCGCCAGCAGCTTTCAGCCAGGGGAAAAAGTCCACTTT.

The rearrangement joins TRBV7-2 to TRBJ1-2, with D possibly being TRBD1 (6 bases). The V end lost 4 bases, the J end lost 8 bases, and 17 bases lay between the germline ends. The germline CDR1 and CDR2 sequences are SGHTA and FQGNSA. The CDR3 length is 14 residues. DNA of the CDR3: TGTGCCAGCAGCTCCACAGGGCTCCTATGGGGCTACACCTTC. As protein: CASSSTGLLWGYTF.

This clonotype appeared many times. The chain is built from TRBV27 and TRBJ2-7; 11 bases match TRBD2. The CDR3 sequence is 16 residues long. The trim removed 5 bases at V and 5 bases at J, leaving 11 bases unmatched. The germline gives CDR1 MNHEY, CDR2 SMNVEV (reference sequence). In DNA form, the CDR3 reads TGTGCCAGCAGTCCCAGAAAACTAGCGGGAGCCGACGAGCAGTACTTC. Amino acids: CASSPRKLAGADEQYF.

In its sample, this clonotype is medium-sized. The rearrangement joins TRBV18 to TRBJ2-7; 10 nucleotides align to TRBD1. Unmatched junction bases numbered 8, after V lost 3 bases and J lost 3 bases. Germline CDR1 is KGHSH and CDR2 is LQKENI. The CDR3 has 16 residues. The CDR3 region is CASSPPGTGVLYEQYF. In DNA form, the CDR3 reads TGTGCCAGCTCACCGCCCGGGACAGGGGTTCTCTACGAGCAGTACTTC.

This clonotype was seen many times. The chain joins TRBV12-3 or TRBV12-4 to TRBJ2-1; the D gene is possibly TRBD2 (6 bases). The CDR3 runs to 13 residues. Trimming removed 9 bases from V and 0 bases from J, with 9 bases in between. CDR3: CASRDSSYNEQFF. The CDR3 nucleotides read TGTGCCAGTCGGGACTCCTCCTACAATGAGCAGTTCTTC.

This clonotype was counted ten times or more. The rearrangement uses TRBV5-1 and TRBJ1-1; no clear D. V was clipped by 0 bases and J by 4 bases, with 10 bases between them. This CDR3 has 14 amino acids. CDR1 SGHRS and CDR2 YFSETQ come from the germline V gene. CDR3 in DNA: TGCGCCAGCAGCTTGGAACAATGGGGCACTGAAGCTTTCTTT. Encoded protein: CASSLEQWGTEAFF.

This clonotype was detected ten times or more. This chain connects TRBV11-2 to TRBJ2-7, with 9 bases that match TRBD2. This CDR3 spans 16 amino acids. Germline CDR1 reads SGHAT; CDR2 reads FQNNGV. V was clipped by 8 bases and J by 1 base; unmatched bases: 12. The CDR3 DNA reads as TGTGCCAGCTCCCTAACCGGGACTAGCCTGTCCTACGAGCAGTACTTC. This sequence encodes CASSLTGTSLSYEQYF.